The TCR beta chain under discussion was sequenced for a study of cytomegalovirus exposure and HLA in healthy donors (dated by TCRdb to 2015 to 2018). Background on the whole study: According to an earlier analysis of around 600 of the donors, about 170 million T cells yielded 90 million to 130 million unique TCR beta sequences and roughly 280 Gb of sequence data. Every discovery cohort repertoire had been produced on one sequencing platform. Of the roughly 390 genotyped donors, over 65% fell in the genetic ancestry cluster associated with self-reported Caucasian donors. The number of donors typed differed by locus, with about 629-630 for A, B, C, DRB1 and DQB1, roughly 520 for DQA1, approximately 570 for DPA1, and over 400 for DPB1. Alongside the repertoire data, information on donor age, sex, ethnicity and CMV serostatus was compiled. In an earlier analysis of 587 of the donors, high-throughput TCR beta sequencing was used to judge whether each TCR beta V gene segment behaved as functional or pseudogenic. Both class I and class II loci were covered by HLA typing, at four-digit resolution. Rather than using new phenotypic data, the later analysis identified candidate immune exposures from TCR beta sequences and from how often those sequences occurred across donors. Genome-wide SNP genotypes for about 55% of the roughly 670 donors were used in a later genetic analysis, which treated that subset as a discovery cohort. Across about 380 genotyped donors of the cohort, an average of roughly 200,000 unique TCR beta nucleotide sequences per donor were sequenced, and around 19% of those sequences were non-productive. The study was designed to test whether signatures of past pathogen exposure could be identified by cataloging public T cell receptors. To predict cytomegalovirus infection status, the study combined high-throughput TCR immunosequencing, statistical association of individual TCRs with disease status, and machine learning. Because of strong linkage in the cohort, roughly five DR-DQ haplotypes were treated as single units for association and clustering. An early release covering roughly 640 HLA-typed donors comprised approximately 300 gigabases of sequencing data and approximately 85 million unique TCR sequences. The study used immunosequencing to profile the T cell repertoires of 600 to 850 subjects and linked those repertoires to cytomegalovirus serostatus. A later analysis re-analyzed previously published TCR beta repertoires from about 730 donors and added high-resolution HLA genotyping to study TCR occurrence patterns. Besides the first cohort of more than 650 subjects, a separate validation cohort made up of around 120 different subjects was used. The paper as a whole reports these results and caveats: Because HLA typing was missing for some donors at each locus, association tests included only the typed subset. Linkage disequilibrium might explain the correlated functional status among segregating V segments, but an unknown experimental factor could not be ruled out. Because the 87-base-pair reads could not distinguish some IMGT-functional V segments, including TRBV6-2 and TRBV6-3, those segments were excluded. An earlier analysis of 450 to 750 of the donors showed that most TCR beta V segments appeared in productive rearrangements either about 87% or about 30% of the time, which broadly matched IMGT annotations. The only immune exposure information available for the cohort was CMV serostatus. Only TCR beta chains were sequenced in this cohort, and the absence of alpha or paired-chain data limited detectable features. A total of 150 to 200 TCR beta chains were listed by the study as associated with cytomegalovirus. A later analysis found that most CMV-associated TCR beta chains appeared HLA-restricted, with HLA associations seemingly driven largely by CMV exposure. In vitro tests confirmed that a few of the cytomegalovirus-associated TCR beta chains recognize cytomegalovirus antigens. When HLA alleles, especially DR and DQ, strongly co-occurred, attributing TCR associations to individual alleles was difficult. A later analysis found that HLA-associated TCR beta chains were more clonally expanded and had lower generation probabilities than equally common non-associated chains. The classifier was reported to diagnose cytomegalovirus status with high specificity and sensitivity in both the original and validation cohorts. V-gene and J-gene trimming of TCR beta chains was associated with a missense DCLRE1C variant in a later genetic analysis, and the association was replicated in an independent cohort. In a later analysis, several top co-occurrence clusters were reported to appear linked to parvovirus B19, influenza, CMV and Epstein-Barr virus. Specific HLA alleles were associated with around 18,000 TCR beta sequences at a false discovery rate of 0.05 in a later analysis. It was suggested by the authors that the approach could potentially be generalized to other disease states and immunological phenotypes. Approximately 18 rarely observed V segments, including chromosome 9 orphons, were excluded from the earlier analysis of several hundred of the donors because counts were too low. According to a later genetic analysis, donors in an Asian-associated ancestry cluster had fewer N-insertions in productive TCRs than the approximately 690-donor mean. A further reported finding was that TCR beta sequences accurately predicted the HLA-A and HLA-B alleles for most subjects in the first cohort. Most TCR sequences were observed very rarely across donors, whereas some public TCRs were present in many individuals. Presence/absence analyses assumed roughly uniform sequencing depth across donors, an assumption that may not hold. A cluster of highly shared sequence variants was judged likely to represent a technical artifact of the sequencing pipeline. According to a later analysis, TCR association rates differed among HLA loci, with DRB1 alleles showing the most associated TCRs and HLA-C alleles showing the fewest.

In total, roughly 670 healthy bone marrow donors made up the cohort. At the time of sampling, every cohort member was nominally healthy, though immune exposures that went unrecorded were likely present. The donor was CMV seronegative and belonged to the group of 320 or so seronegative cohort members. Every donor gave a peripheral blood sample, and the peripheral blood mononuclear cells from that sample were used for TCR beta sequencing. Genomic DNA extraction from the blood cell samples was performed with the Qiagen DNeasy Blood Extraction Kit. The library was produced with the immunoSEQ multiplex PCR assay. The multiplex PCR relied on a mix of 60 forward primers for TCR Vbeta segments and 13 reverse primers for TCR Jbeta segments. The CDR3 region of rearranged TCR beta genes was amplified from genomic DNA with a multiplex PCR assay. The Illumina HiSeq System was used to sequence the amplified TCR beta libraries as 87-base-pair reads. Per the authors' processing: In a later analysis, approximately 74 million unique TCR beta chains were counted across the approximately 620 repertoires, and approximately 11 million of these chains were shared by at least two donors. Raw reads were error-corrected and collapsed into unique sequences with a nearest-neighbor algorithm that merged closely related sequences to remove PCR and sequencing errors. V, D and J gene segments were assigned by aligning CDR3 sequences to IMGT reference sequences. For a sequence to be retained, at least a six-nucleotide match to both a V gene segment and a J gene segment was required. A rearrangement was called productive if the CDR3 had no stop codons and remained in frame with V and J, and every other rearrangement was called non-productive. CDR3 was defined by IMGT convention, running from the second conserved V-encoded cysteine to the conserved J-encoded phenylalanine. Sequences without an unambiguous match to a single V gene segment were excluded from the earlier analysis of about 600 of the donors. An earlier analysis of several hundred of the donors classified V segments as functional when productive rearrangements were above 56.7% and as segregating when the standard deviation between donors was above 5%. A statistical classification framework was built to diagnose cytomegalovirus status from the catalog of TCR beta chain sequences. In a later analysis, V and J genes were assigned by comparing TCR nucleotide sequences against IMGT/GENE-DB human TR gene sequences. In a later analysis, CDR3 sequences and most-parsimonious VDJ recombination scenarios were assigned using the TCRdist pipeline. A later analysis defined each TCR beta chain by its CDR3 amino acid sequence plus V-gene family, and excluded reads lacking a unique V-gene family. In a later analysis, fewer than 650 highly shared, low-generation-probability nucleotide sequences were removed to address suspected cross-contamination and a sequencing artifact. In a later analysis, a clonal expansion index was calculated for each public chain from normalized within-repertoire ranks of inferred template counts. In a later analysis, generation probabilities were computed with a VDJ recombination model fitted to out-of-frame rearrangements, and the resulting probabilities were checked against IGoR. Hypergeometric tests were used in a later analysis to score TCR-TCR, TCR-HLA and TCR-CMV co-occurrence, with a repertoire-size bias correction applied to the TCR pairs. A later analysis estimated false discovery rates by permuting HLA or CMV assignments 20 times. In a later analysis, co-occurring TCRs were grouped with DBSCAN, and TCRdist sequence similarity was added when clustering was performed within HLA-allele-positive subsets. Repertoires with fewer than 30,000 or more than 120,000 public chains were left out of co-occurrence clustering, as were about 5 repertoires with anomalous nucleotide sharing. TCRdb limited this immuneACCESS table to in-frame rearrangements with V and J called. A share of clones is missing; checked studies link under half to unresolved V genes, and the rest is unexplained. The V and J calls and clone size are taken from that table; D and trimming were inferred from the DNA. In this sample the table shows about 120,000 clones, roughly four fifths of which occur a single time. Of the sample, 1.5% to 2% falls within the top ten clones.

The germline V gene encodes CDR1 MDHEN and CDR2 SYDVKM. V is reduced by 5 bases and J by 5 bases, leaving a spacing of 15 bases between them. From cysteine to phenylalanine, the CDR3 is 15 amino acids long. Only the CDR3 region is kept as DNA, spanning 45 bases read in frame from base 1. As for this clone: Its antigen remains undetermined. No much larger clone exists at a distance of one base, and base qualities are not known.

Sequencing used PBMCs. The sequence derives from a woman aged 18-30 years in good health and CMV-seronegative. The sequence links TRBV28 to TRBJ1-4; the D gene is possibly TRBD1, with 5 bases matching. The CDR3 in this case is CASSRGTNPNEKLFF. The nucleotides are TGTGCCAGCAGTCGGGGGACCAATCCGAATGAAAAACTGTTTTTT.